This is a list of T cell receptor beta chains from one sample in a study of beta chain features in type 1 diabetes. Profiling relied on immunoSEQ multiplex PCR, and the TCRdb table lists in-frame clones only, not all of them. The data contain 350,000 to 450,000 clones, over 9.5% of them seen just once; the ten biggest clones take up roughly 0.0097%. What was sequenced was naive CD4+ T cells from blood. These receptors originate from a woman aged 18-29 years with type 1 diabetes. The CDR3 runs from the conserved cysteine through the conserved F or W. The order of the fields is D gene, J gene, clone size, V gene, CDR3 protein, CDR3 DNA. The D gene is left open where the match is weak. Clone sizes are given selectively: once, few, many, or a class where the clone is expanded.

D gene: TRBD2; J gene: TRBJ2-3; clone size: few; V gene: TRBV5-1; CDR3 protein: CASSLIPLAGGPGGDTQYF; CDR3 DNA: TGCGCCAGCAGCTTGATTCCCCTAGCGGGAGGGCCTGGCGGAGATACGCAGTATTTT
D gene: -; J gene: TRBJ1-2; clone size: -; V gene: TRBV4-2; CDR3 protein: CASSQEYSYGYTF; CDR3 DNA: TGTGCCAGCAGCCAAGAGTACTCCTATGGCTACACCTTC
D gene: TRBD2; J gene: TRBJ2-2; clone size: few; V gene: TRBV5-1; CDR3 protein: CASSETSRNTGELFF; CDR3 DNA: TGCGCCAGCAGCGAGACTAGCAGGAACACCGGGGAGCTGTTTTTT
D gene: -; J gene: TRBJ1-2; clone size: few; V gene: TRBV29-1; CDR3 protein: CSVEGGEAFLNYGYTF; CDR3 DNA: TGCAGCGTTGAAGGGGGGGAAGCCTTCCTTAACTATGGCTACACCTTC
D gene: -; J gene: TRBJ1-2; clone size: few; V gene: TRBV5-1; CDR3 protein: CASSLDLVWGTGFNGYTF; CDR3 DNA: TGCGCCAGCAGCTTGGACCTCGTTTGGGGAACAGGATTCAATGGCTACACCTTC
D gene: TRBD2; J gene: TRBJ2-7; clone size: -; V gene: TRBV18; CDR3 protein: CASSPNSRSGTSGYEQYF; CDR3 DNA: TGTGCCAGCTCACCGAATTCACGCTCCGGGACTAGTGGTTACGAGCAGTACTTC
D gene: TRBD1; J gene: TRBJ2-5; clone size: -; V gene: TRBV5-1; CDR3 protein: CASSLLGTGTKTQYF; CDR3 DNA: TGCGCCAGCAGCTTGCTGGGGACAGGGACGAAGACCCAGTACTTC
D gene: -; J gene: TRBJ2-5; clone size: few; V gene: TRBV7-9; CDR3 protein: CASSLGFGETQYF; CDR3 DNA: TGTGCCAGCAGCTTAGGTTTCGGAGAGACCCAGTACTTC
D gene: -; J gene: TRBJ2-2; clone size: few; V gene: TRBV4-3; CDR3 protein: CASSQVKQWTGELFF; CDR3 DNA: TGCGCCAGCAGCCAAGTGAAACAGTGGACCGGGGAGCTGTTTTTT
D gene: -; J gene: TRBJ2-3; clone size: few; V gene: TRBV5-6; CDR3 protein: CASRGRSGDTQYF; CDR3 DNA: TGTGCCAGCAGGGGACGGAGCGGGGATACGCAGTATTTT
D gene: -; J gene: TRBJ2-2; clone size: few; V gene: TRBV10-1; CDR3 protein: CASSERGTGELFF; CDR3 DNA: TGCGCCAGCAGTGAGCGGGGTACCGGGGAGCTGTTTTTT
D gene: -; J gene: TRBJ1-6; clone size: -; V gene: TRBV6-5; CDR3 protein: CASSLQVGGNSPLHF; CDR3 DNA: TGTGCCAGCAGCCTACAGGTGGGGGGTAATTCACCCCTCCACTTT
D gene: -; J gene: TRBJ1-1; clone size: -; V gene: TRBV29-1; CDR3 protein: CSAEGSVGGHTEAFF; CDR3 DNA: TGCAGCGCCGAGGGGTCCGTCGGGGGGCACACTGAAGCTTTCTTT
D gene: TRBD1; J gene: TRBJ2-7; clone size: few; V gene: TRBV4-3; CDR3 protein: CASSQNGQESSYEQYF; CDR3 DNA: TGCGCCAGCAGCCAAAATGGACAGGAGAGCTCCTACGAGCAGTACTTC
D gene: -; J gene: TRBJ2-7; clone size: few; V gene: TRBV6-5; CDR3 protein: CASSNRQVQYF; CDR3 DNA: TGTGCCAGCAGTAATCGGCAGGTGCAGTACTTC
D gene: TRBD1; J gene: TRBJ2-7; clone size: -; V gene: TRBV29-1; CDR3 protein: CSATGGGYEQYF; CDR3 DNA: TGCAGCGCGACAGGGGGCGGATACGAGCAGTACTTC
D gene: -; J gene: TRBJ2-2; clone size: -; V gene: TRBV29-1; CDR3 protein: CSAGQNTGELFF; CDR3 DNA: TGCAGCGCCGGACAGAACACCGGGGAGCTGTTTTTT
D gene: -; J gene: TRBJ2-1; clone size: -; V gene: TRBV5-1; CDR3 protein: CASSFGGNNNEQFF; CDR3 DNA: TGCGCCAGCAGCTTCGGAGGGAACAACAATGAGCAGTTCTTC
D gene: TRBD2; J gene: TRBJ2-3; clone size: -; V gene: TRBV2; CDR3 protein: CASSAPGLAGSLTQYF; CDR3 DNA: TGTGCCAGCAGTGCACCGGGACTAGCGGGATCCTTAACGCAGTATTTT
D gene: TRBD1; J gene: TRBJ2-7; clone size: few; V gene: TRBV7-2; CDR3 protein: CATSGQGAYEQYF; CDR3 DNA: TGTGCCACCTCGGGACAGGGGGCTTACGAGCAGTACTTC
D gene: TRBD1; J gene: TRBJ2-1; clone size: -; V gene: TRBV5-4; CDR3 protein: CASSPVPGQGFSSYNEQFF; CDR3 DNA: TGCGCCAGCAGCCCAGTCCCGGGACAGGGGTTCAGCTCCTACAATGAGCAGTTCTTC
D gene: -; J gene: TRBJ2-2; clone size: few; V gene: TRBV9; CDR3 protein: CASSVTRVGTGELFF; CDR3 DNA: TGTGCCAGCAGCGTAACGAGGGTTGGAACCGGGGAGCTGTTTTTT
D gene: TRBD1; J gene: TRBJ1-6; clone size: -; V gene: TRBV7-9; CDR3 protein: CAGGTEYNSPLHF; CDR3 DNA: TGTGCAGGGGGGACAGAGTATAATTCACCCCTCCACTTT
D gene: TRBD2; J gene: TRBJ2-4; clone size: few; V gene: TRBV7-2; CDR3 protein: CASSLAGIAKNIQYF; CDR3 DNA: TGTGCCAGCAGTCTAGCGGGGATAGCCAAAAACATTCAGTACTTC
D gene: -; J gene: TRBJ2-1; clone size: -; V gene: TRBV6-5; CDR3 protein: CASTAYNEQFF; CDR3 DNA: TGTGCCAGCACAGCCTACAATGAGCAGTTCTTC
D gene: -; J gene: TRBJ2-3; clone size: few; V gene: TRBV7-3; CDR3 protein: CASSSPSSTDTQYF; CDR3 DNA: TGTGCCAGCAGCTCCCCCTCCAGCACAGATACGCAGTATTTT
D gene: -; J gene: TRBJ2-3; clone size: -; V gene: TRBV18; CDR3 protein: CASSPGGGDTQYF; CDR3 DNA: TGTGCCAGCTCACCAGGTGGAGGGGATACGCAGTATTTT
D gene: -; J gene: TRBJ2-1; clone size: few; V gene: TRBV7-2; CDR3 protein: CASSDPRGSYNEQFF; CDR3 DNA: TGTGCCAGCAGCGACCCTAGGGGATCCTACAATGAGCAGTTCTTC
D gene: -; J gene: TRBJ2-7; clone size: few; V gene: TRBV7-2; CDR3 protein: CASSALVFGEQYF; CDR3 DNA: TGTGCCAGCAGTGCTCTAGTTTTCGGGGAGCAGTACTTC
D gene: -; J gene: TRBJ2-7; clone size: -; V gene: TRBV10-3; CDR3 protein: CAAARQFEEQYF; CDR3 DNA: TGTGCCGCGGCGAGACAGTTTGAGGAGCAGTACTTC
D gene: TRBD2; J gene: TRBJ2-5; clone size: -; V gene: TRBV10-3; CDR3 protein: CAISDLTSERGETQYF; CDR3 DNA: TGTGCCATCAGTGACTTGACTAGCGAGAGGGGAGAGACCCAGTACTTC
D gene: TRBD2; J gene: TRBJ2-3; clone size: -; V gene: TRBV5-1; CDR3 protein: CASSTGASGTTDTQYF; CDR3 DNA: TGCGCCAGCAGCACGGGGGCTAGCGGGACCACAGATACGCAGTATTTT
D gene: -; J gene: TRBJ2-7; clone size: few; V gene: TRBV9; CDR3 protein: CASSVELGTYEQYF; CDR3 DNA: TGTGCCAGCAGCGTAGAGTTAGGGACTTACGAGCAGTACTTC
D gene: TRBD2; J gene: TRBJ2-1; clone size: -; V gene: TRBV5-1; CDR3 protein: CASSPGTTFYNEQFF; CDR3 DNA: TGCGCCAGCAGCCCCGGGACTACCTTCTACAATGAGCAGTTCTTC
D gene: -; J gene: TRBJ2-6; clone size: few; V gene: TRBV5-1; CDR3 protein: CASSLAQVTGANVLTF; CDR3 DNA: TGCGCCAGCAGCTTGGCCCAGGTAACTGGGGCCAACGTCCTGACTTTC
D gene: TRBD1; J gene: TRBJ2-6; clone size: -; V gene: TRBV27; CDR3 protein: CASTLSAGGNGANVLTF; CDR3 DNA: TGTGCCAGCACCCTGAGTGCAGGGGGCAATGGGGCCAACGTCCTGACTTTC
D gene: -; J gene: TRBJ2-6; clone size: few; V gene: TRBV5-1; CDR3 protein: CASSSRGNSGANVLTF; CDR3 DNA: TGCGCCAGCAGCTCCCGGGGAAACTCTGGGGCCAACGTCCTGACTTTC
D gene: -; J gene: TRBJ2-7; clone size: -; V gene: TRBV18; CDR3 protein: CASSSTLNWRRPYEQYF; CDR3 DNA: TGTGCCAGCTCATCGACATTGAACTGGCGTCGTCCCTACGAGCAGTACTTC
D gene: TRBD2; J gene: TRBJ2-3; clone size: -; V gene: TRBV18; CDR3 protein: CASSPPLAGVSTDTQYF; CDR3 DNA: TGTGCCAGCTCACCACCCCTAGCGGGAGTGAGCACAGATACGCAGTATTTT
D gene: -; J gene: TRBJ1-2; clone size: few; V gene: TRBV4-3; CDR3 protein: CASSQDHGSGYTF; CDR3 DNA: TGCGCCAGCAGCCAAGATCACGGGAGTGGCTACACCTTC
D gene: TRBD1; J gene: TRBJ1-2; clone size: -; V gene: TRBV25-1; CDR3 protein: CASSLQGVDSYTF; CDR3 DNA: TGTGCCAGCAGTCTACAGGGGGTTGACAGCTACACCTTC
D gene: -; J gene: TRBJ2-7; clone size: few; V gene: TRBV25-1; CDR3 protein: CASSRQASYEQYF; CDR3 DNA: TGTGCCAGCAGTAGACAGGCCTCCTACGAGCAGTACTTC
D gene: TRBD1; J gene: TRBJ1-2; clone size: few; V gene: TRBV5-1; CDR3 protein: CASSPGQILYGYTF; CDR3 DNA: TGCGCCAGCAGCCCGGGACAGATCCTCTATGGCTACACCTTC
D gene: TRBD2; J gene: TRBJ2-1; clone size: -; V gene: TRBV14; CDR3 protein: CASSPGGGRRFAYNEQFF; CDR3 DNA: TGTGCCAGCAGCCCTGGCGGGGGGAGGAGGTTCGCCTACAATGAGCAGTTCTTC
D gene: -; J gene: TRBJ2-7; clone size: -; V gene: TRBV5-1; CDR3 protein: CASSLAIGSYEQYF; CDR3 DNA: TGCGCCAGCAGCTTGGCTATCGGGTCCTACGAGCAGTACTTC
D gene: -; J gene: TRBJ2-1; clone size: few; V gene: TRBV7-8; CDR3 protein: CASSLGPAFSYNEQFF; CDR3 DNA: TGTGCCAGCAGCTTAGGACCAGCGTTCTCCTACAATGAGCAGTTCTTC
D gene: TRBD1; J gene: TRBJ1-2; clone size: few; V gene: TRBV2; CDR3 protein: CASSVKSGGGYTF; CDR3 DNA: TGTGCCAGCAGTGTTAAGTCAGGGGGAGGCTACACCTTC
D gene: TRBD1; J gene: TRBJ2-7; clone size: -; V gene: TRBV6-6; CDR3 protein: CASRAPGGQGKGEQYF; CDR3 DNA: TGTGCCAGCAGGGCCCCGGGGGGACAGGGGAAAGGCGAGCAGTACTTC
D gene: TRBD2; J gene: TRBJ2-3; clone size: few; V gene: TRBV29-1; CDR3 protein: CSVLAGGSTDTQYF; CDR3 DNA: TGCAGCGTCCTAGCGGGGGGGAGCACAGATACGCAGTATTTT
D gene: TRBD1; J gene: TRBJ2-7; clone size: -; V gene: TRBV2; CDR3 protein: CASSVGQPFPYEQYF; CDR3 DNA: TGTGCCAGCAGTGTGGGACAGCCTTTCCCCTACGAGCAGTACTTC
D gene: TRBD1; J gene: TRBJ2-2; clone size: few; V gene: TRBV5-1; CDR3 protein: CASSMGQGNTGELFF; CDR3 DNA: TGCGCCAGCAGCATGGGACAGGGGAACACCGGGGAGCTGTTTTTT